This T cell receptor (beta chain) was recorded in a study of neurological immune-mediated disorders. About this clonotype: At one boundary the junction diverges from the germline segment, which might be a read error.

The CDR3 spans 15 residues. Per the germline V gene, CDR1 is DFQATT and CDR2 is SNEGSKA (reference sequence). As for the cDNA, it was generated by 5'RACE with 10-nucleotide random UMIs. In TCRdb, the 5' RACE reads were re-called with MiXCR into one record per CDR3 protein. The repertoire includes 39,000 or so distinct CDR3 sequences, approximately 4.4% of them detected once, and about 9% sits in the top ten. This TCR was recovered from a man younger than 35 in good health. Sequences were obtained from CD4+ T cells from blood. The rearrangement links TRBV20-1 to TRBJ2-7, with a possible D match to TRBD1 (6 bases). The CDR3, as DNA: TGCAGTGCTAGCGCCGACAGGTGGGCGACCCACGAGCAGTATTTC. This codes for CSASADRWATHEQYF.